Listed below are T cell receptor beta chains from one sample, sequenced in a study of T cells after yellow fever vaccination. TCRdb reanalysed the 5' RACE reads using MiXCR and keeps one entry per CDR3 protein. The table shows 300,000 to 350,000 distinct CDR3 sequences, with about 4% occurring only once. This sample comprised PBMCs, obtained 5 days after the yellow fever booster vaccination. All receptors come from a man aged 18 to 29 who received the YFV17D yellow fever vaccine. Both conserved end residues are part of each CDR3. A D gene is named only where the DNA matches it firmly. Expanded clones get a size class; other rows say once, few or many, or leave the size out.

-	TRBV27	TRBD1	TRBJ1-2	TGTGCCAGCAGTCCTAACCCGACAGGGTTGGCTATTGGCTACACCTTC	CASSPNPTGLAIGYTF
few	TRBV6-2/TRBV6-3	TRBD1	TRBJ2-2	TGTGCCAGCAGTTACTCGGACAGGCCGATGGACGGGGAGCTGTTTTTT	CASSYSDRPMDGELFF
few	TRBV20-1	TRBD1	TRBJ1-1	TGCAGTGCTAGACCGGGACAGGGGGCAACTGAAGCTTTCTTT	CSARPGQGATEAFF
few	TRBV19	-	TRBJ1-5	TGTGCCAGTAGTATAGAGCCGGTATATAGCAATCAGCCCCAGCATTTT	CASSIEPVYSNQPQHF
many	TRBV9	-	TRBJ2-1	TGTGCCAGCAGCGCGAGCCCCGGGGGCGACTACAATGAGCAGTTCTTC	CASSASPGGDYNEQFF
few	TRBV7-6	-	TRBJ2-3	TGTGCCAGCAGCTTAGAGGTCGGGACCGCGGCAGATACGCAGTATTTT	CASSLEVGTAADTQYF
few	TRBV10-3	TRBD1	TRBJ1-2	TGTGCCATATTCTCCCAGGACAGGACTCTTAACTATGGCTACACCTTC	CAIFSQDRTLNYGYTF
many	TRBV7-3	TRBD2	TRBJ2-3	TGTGCCAGCAGCTTATTCGGGGGGAGCACAGATACGCAGTATTTT	CASSLFGGSTDTQYF
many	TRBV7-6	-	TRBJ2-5	TGTGCCAGCAGCTTAGTGGGGACAAGATCCCAAGAGACCCAGTACTTC	CASSLVGTRSQETQYF
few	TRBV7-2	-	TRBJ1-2	TGTGCCAGCAGCCTAACTCGGTGGCTCGGGGAGGGAGGCTACACCTTC	CASSLTRWLGEGGYTF
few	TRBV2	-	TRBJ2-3	TGTGCCAGCGAGGGGTCAGTTAGCACAGATACGCAGTATTTT	CASEGSVSTDTQYF
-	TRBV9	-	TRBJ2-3	TGTGCCAGCAGCGTAGTGACGGCCACAGATACGCAGTATTTT	CASSVVTATDTQYF
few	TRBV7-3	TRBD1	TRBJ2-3	TGTGCCAGCAGCTTAACACCCGGGACAGGGTCACGAGATACGCAGTATTTT	CASSLTPGTGSRDTQYF
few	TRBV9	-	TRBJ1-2	TGTGCCAGCAGCGCCTCGTATGGCTACACCTTC	CASSASYGYTF
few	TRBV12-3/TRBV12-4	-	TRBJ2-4	TGTGCCACCACAGGGGAGGGAAACATTCAGTACTTC	CATTGEGNIQYF
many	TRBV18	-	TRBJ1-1	TGTGCCAGCTCACCACTATTCCCCGGCGGGAACACTGAAGCTTTCTTT	CASSPLFPGGNTEAFF